Presented here are 32 T cell receptor beta chains from one specimen sequenced in a study of T cell responses to AZD1222 COVID-19 vaccine. Here immunoSEQ multiplex PCR was the method, and the copy in TCRdb shows in-frame clones only, minus some. This table holds some 150,000 clones, over 85% found once. Sequenced here: peripheral blood, sampled on day 0 of MenACWY control vaccination. The receptor source for this set is an adult in good health.

The count of this clone is one. The rearrangement links TRBV5-1 to TRBJ2-1; no clear D gene. The CDR3 has 14 residues. Germline loops: CDR1 SGHRS, CDR2 YFSETQ. V was pared by 1 base and J by 3 bases, with 8 bases between. The CDR3 loop is CASSLSGVYNEQFF. The CDR3 DNA reads TGCGCCAGCAGCTTGTCTGGGGTCTACAATGAGCAGTTCTTC.

This chain uses TRBV7-2 with TRBJ2-5; 8 bases map to TRBD2. Germline CDR1 and CDR2: SGHTA and FQGNSA. The CDR3 runs 15 residues. The trim removed 5 bases at V and 1 base at J, leaving 6 bases unmatched. The CDR3 here is CASSVSAGGQETQYF. DNA of the CDR3: TGTGCCAGCAGCGTTTCGGCGGGGGGCCAAGAGACCCAGTACTTC.

In DNA form, the CDR3 reads TGTGCCAGCAGCTCGTGGAGACAGGGGGTCAATGGCTACACCTTC. It codes for CASSSWRQGVNGYTF. The gene calls are TRBV27 and TRBJ1-2; 9 bases map to TRBD1. This CDR3 is built from 15 residues. Germline loops: CDR1 MNHEY, CDR2 SMNVEV (reference sequence). V lost 6 bases, J lost 6 bases, and 11 bases stayed unmatched.

The chain is built from TRBV5-1 and TRBJ2-1; TRBD2 matches at 12 bases. The V and J ends lost 0 bases and 9 bases, in that order; junction bases with no gene match: 16. The length of the CDR3 is 19 residues. The V gene's germline CDR1 is SGHRS and CDR2 YFSETQ. CDR3 sequence reads: CASSLGTGALAGGPGEQFF. CDR3 DNA sequence: TGCGCCAGCAGCTTGGGAACGGGTGCCCTAGCGGGAGGGCCGGGTGAGCAGTTCTTC.

V gene TRBV2 combines with J gene TRBJ1-3; D is undetermined. Trimming cost V 7 bases and J 0 bases, with 7 bases left between them. Germline V gives CDR1 SNHLY, CDR2 FYNNEI. The CDR3 covers 13 residues. CDR3 in DNA: TGTGCCAGCATCCGGGACTCTGGAAACACCATATATTTT. Its translation: CASIRDSGNTIYF.

The rearrangement uses TRBV10-3 and TRBJ1-6; possible D gene TRBD1, 6 bases. Trimming stripped 0 bases from V and 6 bases from J, with 9 bases between. The CDR3 sequence is 15 residues long. Germline CDR1 and CDR2: ENHRY and SYGVKD. CDR3 sequence reads: CAISESGQTNSPLHF. The CDR3 DNA sequence: TGTGCCATCAGTGAGTCTGGACAGACTAATTCACCCCTCCACTTT.

The chain recombines TRBV27 with TRBJ2-1, with 7 nucleotides matching TRBD1. This CDR3 region has 14 residues. CDR1 is MNHEY, CDR2 SMNVEV, per germline (reference sequence). Trimming cost V 5 bases and J 6 bases; bases outside gene matches: 7. In DNA, the CDR3 is TGTGCCAGCAGTAACACAGGGGCGCTCAATGAGCAGTTCTTC. Translated, it gives CASSNTGALNEQFF.

This sequence joins TRBV5-4 and TRBJ1-1, with 9 bases that match TRBD1. The CDR3 extends over 14 amino acids. Per germline, CDR1 SGHNT and CDR2 YYREEE (reference sequence). J lost 3 bases, V lost 3 bases, and 3 bases had no gene match. CDR3 sequence (DNA): TGTGCCAGCAGCTGGGGACAGGGAGACACTGAAGCTTTCTTT. It translates to CASSWGQGDTEAFF.

A few counts support this clone. The CDR3 nucleotides read TGTGCCAGCAGTTCGGTCCGGTTTCGAGAGACCCAGTACTTC. Translating gives CASSSVRFRETQYF. This chain links TRBV27 with TRBJ2-5; D is undetermined. V dropped 4 bases and J dropped 4 bases, with 13 bases sitting between them. This CDR3 is built from 14 residues. Germline values: CDR1 MNHEY, CDR2 SMNVEV (reference sequence).

The chain has TRBV28 and TRBJ1-5, with TRBD1 matching 9 bases. The CDR3 runs 16 residues. J lost 11 bases, V lost 2 bases, and 13 bases had no gene match. Germline CDR1 is MDHEN and CDR2 is SYDVKM. The CDR3 coding sequence is TGTGCCAGCAGTTTAATCGTCGGGACAGGGTCGGGAGCCCAGCATTTT. It encodes CASSLIVGTGSGAQHF.

The CDR3 spells CASSVLTSPYNTDTQYF. The CDR3 DNA follows: TGTGCCAGCAGTGTCCTCACTAGCCCGTATAACACAGATACGCAGTATTTT. V gene TRBV6-1 combines with J gene TRBJ2-3, with a tentative D call TRBD2 (6 bases). Germline CDR1 is MNHNS and CDR2 is SASEGT. Deletions cut 4 bases from V and 2 bases from J, with 19 bases between. The CDR3 contains 17 residues.

This rearrangement joins TRBV4-2 to TRBJ2-1; no definite D call. Germline-derived CDR1 and CDR2 are LGHNA and YNFKEQ. Trimming stripped 0 bases from V and 0 bases from J, with 9 bases between. The CDR3 is 16 residues long. The CDR3 spells CASSQEAQSSYNEQFF. CDR3 sequence (DNA): TGTGCCAGCAGCCAAGAAGCCCAAAGCTCCTACAATGAGCAGTTCTTC.

This chain links TRBV19 with TRBJ2-1, with TRBD2 identical over 14 bases. The germline V gene encodes CDR1 LNHDA and CDR2 SQIVND (reference sequence). There are 16 residues in the CDR3. The junction had 9 bases not matched to a gene; V was cut back by 6 bases and J by 8 bases. The CDR3 here is CASSLLPGLAGDEQFF. The CDR3, as DNA: TGTGCCAGTAGCCTCCTCCCGGGACTAGCGGGAGATGAGCAGTTCTTC.

This chain links TRBV11-2 with TRBJ2-4; no clear D gene. From germline, CDR1 is SGHAT and CDR2 FQNNGV. CDR3 length: 13 residues. Trimming cost V 6 bases and J 8 bases, with 14 bases left between them. Here the CDR3 reads CASSGTSAHIQYF. The CDR3 nucleotides read TGTGCCAGCAGTGGCACCTCGGCCCACATTCAGTACTTC.

The chain joins TRBV9 to TRBJ1-2, with 9 bases aligning to TRBD1. CDR3 length: 15 amino acids. The junction had 9 bases not matched to a gene; V was cut back by 4 bases and J by 5 bases. Germline assignment: CDR1 SGDLS and CDR2 YYNGEE. CDR3 DNA: TGTGCCAGCAGCCTGGGGACAGGGACCGTTTATGGCTACACCTTC. Protein sequence: CASSLGTGTVYGYTF.

The rearrangement links TRBV6-1 to TRBJ2-7; D gene uncertain. V lost 2 bases and J 6 bases, leaving 14 bases between the germline ends. In germline, CDR1 is MNHNS, CDR2 SASEGT. The length of the CDR3 is 14 residues. The CDR3 here is CASSERAKGGEQYF. In DNA form, the CDR3 reads TGTGCCAGCAGTGAACGGGCCAAGGGTGGCGAGCAGTACTTC.

This clone has only one observation. The chain uses TRBV29-1 and TRBJ2-3; TRBD2 agrees at 8 bases. Germline V lookup: CDR1 SQVTM, CDR2 ANQGSEA. After removal of 6 bases from V and 1 base from J, the junction contained 6 bases not matched to a gene. This CDR3 contains 14 residues. The DNA for the CDR3 is TGCAGCGTCCGACCGGGACTAGGCACAGATACGCAGTATTTT. This codes for CSVRPGLGTDTQYF.

This chain joins TRBV4-1 and TRBJ1-5, with 7 bases matching TRBD1. The CDR3 has 15 amino acids. With 4 bases clipped from V and 8 bases from J, the junction kept 11 bases outside the gene matches. Germline values: CDR1 MGHRA, CDR2 YSYEKL. CDR3: CASSRLKGAMEPQHF. The CDR3 DNA is TGCGCCAGCAGCCGATTAAAGGGGGCAATGGAGCCCCAGCATTTT.

V gene TRBV5-1 combines with J gene TRBJ2-5; TRBD2 matches 8 bases. In germline, CDR1 is SGHRS, CDR2 YFSETQ. The CDR3 spans 16 residues. V lost 4 bases to trimming and J lost 5 bases; unmatched junction nucleotides: 13. CDR3 in amino acids: CASSRGLAGGGETQYF. The DNA of the CDR3 is TGCGCCAGCAGCCGAGGGCTAGCGGGCGGCGGGGAGACCCAGTACTTC.

This chain connects TRBV30 to TRBJ2-7, with D maybe TRBD1 (6 bases). The germline CDR1 and CDR2 sequences are GTSNPN and SVGIG (reference sequence). This CDR3 region has 14 residues. Between the trimmed V and J ends, which lost 2 bases and 4 bases, there was a span of 15 bases. This chain's CDR3 is CAWSSQGRGYEQYF. For the CDR3, the DNA is TGTGCCTGGAGTTCCCAGGGGCGCGGGTACGAGCAGTACTTC.

The chain carries TRBV7-2 and TRBJ2-3; tentatively, D is TRBD1 or TRBD2 (6 bases each). In germline, CDR1 is SGHTA, CDR2 FQGNSA. V was trimmed by 1 base and J by 2 bases, leaving 16 bases between them. This CDR3 is built from 17 residues. The CDR3: CASSLGLQWGATDTQYF. The CDR3 DNA is TGTGCCAGCAGCTTAGGGTTACAGTGGGGGGCCACAGATACGCAGTATTTT.

The chain joins TRBV12-3 or TRBV12-4 to TRBJ1-2; D uncertain. This CDR3 comprises 13 residues. The germline V and J ends were trimmed by 2 bases and 4 bases, with 8 bases remaining between them. The CDR3: CASSLWGFYGYTF. The CDR3 DNA sequence: TGTGCCAGCAGTTTATGGGGATTCTATGGCTACACCTTC.

The chain employs TRBV10-2 and TRBJ1-2, with D unclear. The V gene lost 3 bases and the J gene lost 5 bases, with 10 bases spanning the gap. CDR1 and CDR2 (germline): WSHSY, SAAADI. CDR3 length: 13 residues. The CDR3 is CASSDTSVYGYTF. In DNA, the CDR3 is TGCGCCAGCAGTGATACCAGTGTTTATGGCTACACCTTC.

The chain is built from TRBV10-3 and TRBJ2-3; 10 bases align to TRBD2. There are 15 residues in the CDR3. V lost 6 bases, J lost 1 base, and 4 bases stayed unmatched. Germline V gene sequence: CDR1 ENHRY, CDR2 SYGVKD. This CDR3 is CAIRAGTSGTDTQYF. The CDR3 DNA reads TGTGCCATCAGGGCCGGGACTAGCGGCACAGATACGCAGTATTTT.

The CDR3 is CATSRGRTSNQPQHF. CDR3 in DNA: TGTGCCACCAGCAGAGGCCGAACGAGCAATCAGCCCCAGCATTTT. The chain uses TRBV15 and TRBJ1-5; D unclear. Germline-derived CDR1 and CDR2 are LNHNV and YYDKDF (reference sequence). CDR3 length: 15 residues. With 1 base removed from V and 1 base from J, the gap between germline ends came to 8 bases.

This chain uses TRBV12-3 or TRBV12-4 with TRBJ2-2; D ambiguous. This CDR3 contains 13 residues. V shed 2 bases and J shed 4 bases, with 5 bases lying between them. This chain's CDR3 is CASSLKPTGELFF. CDR3 in DNA: TGTGCCAGCAGTTTAAAGCCCACCGGGGAGCTGTTTTTT.

The CDR3 protein is CASSQSPGTDTQYF. In DNA, the CDR3 is TGCGCCAGCAGCCAATCACCCGGCACAGATACGCAGTATTTT. V usage is TRBV4-3 and J usage is TRBJ2-3; no firm D call. Trimming cost V 2 bases and J 1 base, with 7 bases left between them. Germline loops: CDR1 LGHNA, CDR2 YSLEER. CDR3 size: 14 residues.

The chain combines TRBV18 with TRBJ1-4, with a tentative D call TRBD1 (5 bases). Trimming cost V 0 bases and J 3 bases, with 8 bases left between them. The CDR3 loop spans 15 amino acids. Germline V gene data show CDR1 as KGHSH and CDR2 as LQKENI. The chain's CDR3 is CASSPPGPSNEKLFF. The CDR3 coding sequence is TGTGCCAGCTCACCACCGGGACCGTCTAATGAAAAACTGTTTTTT.

The V and J genes are TRBV28 and TRBJ2-2; the D is unclear. The CDR3 totals 15 residues. V dropped 6 bases and J dropped 5 bases, with 16 bases sitting between them. The germline CDR1 and CDR2 sequences are MDHEN and SYDVKM. DNA for the CDR3: TGTGCCAGCAGAGTCCGGACCCCGCGGACCGGGGAGCTGTTTTTT. The encoded protein is CASRVRTPRTGELFF.

The chain uses TRBV5-1 and TRBJ1-2; perhaps TRBD1 as D (5 bases). This CDR3 has 15 amino acids. The germline V gene encodes CDR1 SGHRS and CDR2 YFSETQ. Trimming cost V 6 bases and J 0 bases, with 15 bases left between them. The CDR3 loop is CASKPRQLTNYGYTF. Written as DNA, the CDR3 is TGCGCCAGCAAACCCCGACAGTTAACTAACTATGGCTACACCTTC.

The chain joins TRBV18 to TRBJ2-1, with 7 bases identical to TRBD1. Germline CDR1 and CDR2: KGHSH and LQKENI. Trimming cost V 2 bases and J 10 bases; bases outside gene matches: 2. This CDR3 has 12 amino acids. CDR3 nucleotide sequence: TGTGCCAGCTCACCAGACAGGGTCGAGCAGTTCTTC. Translated, it gives CASSPDRVEQFF.

The V gene is TRBV7-2, the J gene TRBJ1-3; D may be TRBD1 (6 bases). From germline, CDR1 is SGHTA and CDR2 FQGNSA. V was clipped by 5 bases and J by 4 bases, with 21 bases between them. The CDR3 spans 17 residues. The CDR3 loop reads CASSPGGPWRDGNTIYF. The CDR3 DNA sequence: TGTGCCAGCAGCCCCGGGGGGCCTTGGAGGGACGGAAACACCATATATTTT.